These 18 T cell receptor beta chains originate from one sample sequenced in a study of T cell responses to AZD1222 COVID-19 vaccine. Assay used: immunoSEQ multiplex PCR; TCRdb lists only in-frame clones, some missing. The sample consists of more than 100,000 clones, 80% to 90% of them appearing once. The starting material was peripheral blood, obtained on day 0 of AZD1222 vaccination. The receptors stem from an adult in good health.

The table lists this clone with a few counts. The chain has TRBV30 and TRBJ1-1, with a tentative D call TRBD1 (6 bases). With 5 bases removed from V and 6 bases from J, the gap between germline ends came to 19 bases. CDR1 and CDR2 from the germline V gene are GTSNPN and SVGIG (reference sequence). The CDR3 runs to 14 residues. The CDR3 DNA follows: TGTGCCTGGGGGAGGACAGCCCCTGGAGCTGAAGCTTTCTTT. It encodes CAWGRTAPGAEAFF.

CDR3 nucleotides: TGTGCCAGCAGCCCCCACGCCGGACAGGGTGCGGTCGGCTATGGCTACACCTTC. The encoded protein is CASSPHAGQGAVGYGYTF. The rearrangement links TRBV3-1 (or the pseudogene TRBV3-2) to TRBJ1-2; 8 bases map to TRBD1. Germline V gene lookup returns CDR1 LGHDT and CDR2 YNNKEL (reference sequence). Germline trimming cut 4 bases from V and 4 bases from J; bases unmatched to any gene: 17. This CDR3 contains 18 residues.

This chain links TRBV5-1 with TRBJ1-1, with unresolved D. The CDR3 length is 13 residues. Germline-derived CDR1 and CDR2 are SGHRS and YFSETQ. V lost 5 bases and J lost 0, with 8 bases in between. The CDR3 region is CASSSQLNTEAFF. For the CDR3, the DNA is TGCGCCAGCAGTTCCCAGCTGAACACTGAAGCTTTCTTT. The full variable domain, in which reference TRBV5-1 and TRBJ1-1 provide the parts outside the CDR3, is KAGVTQTPRYLIKTRGQQVTLSCSPISGHRSVSWYQQTPGQGLQFLFEYFSETQRNKGNFPGRFSGRQFSNSRSEMNVSTLELGDSALYLCASSSQLNTEAFFGQGTRLTVV.

J is TRBJ1-2 and V is TRBV6-1; possibly TRBD1 for D (5 bases). Germline V gene data show CDR1 as MNHNS and CDR2 as SASEGT. This CDR3 region has 15 residues. V lost 2 bases and J lost 7, with 17 bases in between. This CDR3 is CASSEQARQGGGYTF. The CDR3 region has the DNA TGTGCCAGCAGTGAACAAGCGCGGCAGGGAGGTGGCTACACCTTC.

The chain employs TRBV3-1 (or the pseudogene TRBV3-2) and TRBJ1-1, with 7 bases aligning to TRBD1. V was pared by 1 base and J by 2 bases, with 7 bases of the junction left unmatched. The CDR3 is made up of 16 amino acids. CDR1 is LGHDT and CDR2 is YNNKEL in the germline V gene (reference sequence). CDR3 nucleotides: TGTGCCAGCAGCCAAGCTCCGGGACAGCTAAACACTGAAGCTTTCTTT. Translated, it gives CASSQAPGQLNTEAFF.

The chain uses TRBV9 and TRBJ1-3; 8 positions match TRBD1. With V trimmed by 4 bases and J by 3 bases, 9 bases remained unmatched. Germline V gene lookup returns CDR1 SGDLS and CDR2 YYNGEE. This CDR3 is built from 16 residues. The CDR3 spells CASSQPGGAGGNTIYF. The CDR3 coding sequence is TGTGCCAGCAGCCAGCCAGGGGGCGCGGGTGGAAACACCATATATTTT.

The V and J genes are TRBV30 and TRBJ1-2, with no clear D. The germline gives CDR1 GTSNPN, CDR2 SVGIG (reference sequence). The V gene lost 4 bases and the J gene lost 4 bases, with 16 bases spanning the gap. The length of the CDR3 is 14 residues. As DNA, the CDR3 is TGTGCCTGGACCCCGAGAGGGCCTGGCTATGGCTACACCTTC. It codes for CAWTPRGPGYGYTF.

The V call is TRBV6-5, the J call TRBJ2-3, with unresolved D. V was trimmed by 0 bases and J by 5 bases, leaving 3 bases between them. The CDR3 runs 12 residues. Germline CDR1 and CDR2: MNHEY and SVGAGI. The CDR3 nucleotides read TGTGCCAGCAGTTACTCGAGAGATACGCAGTATTTT. Translated, it gives CASSYSRDTQYF.

This sequence joins TRBV7-6 and TRBJ1-2, with TRBD1 matching 7 bases. Losses at the gene ends were 4 bases for V and 8 bases for J; bases not matched to a gene: 7. This CDR3 contains 13 residues. Germline-derived CDR1 and CDR2 are SGHVS and FNYEAQ. The CDR3 sequence: CASSSGQSEGYTF. The CDR3 bases are TGTGCCAGCAGCTCGGGACAGAGTGAAGGCTACACCTTC.

V and J are TRBV7-9 and TRBJ2-7; 8 bases map to TRBD1. Losses at the gene ends were 1 base for V and 4 bases for J; bases not matched to a gene: 6. The CDR3 extends over 15 amino acids. Germline values: CDR1 SEHNR, CDR2 FQNEAQ (reference sequence). As DNA, the CDR3 is TGTGCCAGCAGCTTAGTCCAGGGGGCGGCGTACGAGCAGTACTTC. Its protein product is CASSLVQGAAYEQYF. Based on the CDR3 plus reference TRBV7-9 and TRBJ2-7, the full variable domain is DTGVSQNPRHKITKRGQNVTFRCDPISEHNRLYWYRQTLGQGPEFLTYFQNEAQLEKSRLLSDRFSAERPKGSFSTLEIQRTEQGDSAMYLCASSLVQGAAYEQYFGPGTRLTVT.

The gene calls are TRBV6-5 and TRBJ1-4; D unresolved. CDR3 size: 14 residues. CDR1 MNHEY and CDR2 SVGAGI come from the germline V gene. V gave up 5 bases and J gave up 5 bases, with 12 bases separating them. CDR3 protein: CASSREGRNEKLFF. The CDR3 DNA follows: TGTGCCAGCAGTAGGGAGGGAAGGAATGAAAAACTGTTTTTT.

V is TRBV4-1 and J is TRBJ2-5; 9 positions agree with TRBD2. V shed 1 base and J 3 bases; nucleotides not matched to a gene: 6. CDR1 and CDR2 (germline): MGHRA, YSYEKL. The CDR3 sequence is 16 residues long. DNA of the CDR3: TGCGCCAGCAGCCAAGTCTTGCGGGGGGGGAAAGAGACCCAGTACTTC. Translation: CASSQVLRGGKETQYF.

The rearrangement uses TRBV27 and TRBJ2-3; TRBD2 agrees at 7 bases. Germline V lookup: CDR1 MNHEY, CDR2 SMNVEV (reference sequence). There are 15 residues in the CDR3. The J segment lost 0 bases and the V segment lost 2 bases, leaving 2 bases of the junction unmatched. Here the CDR3 DNA reads TGTGCCAGCAGTTTAGGAGCGGGGAGCACAGATACGCAGTATTTT. It is translated as CASSLGAGSTDTQYF.

The V gene is TRBV28, the J gene TRBJ2-7, with a weak D call TRBD1 (6 bases). The CDR3 consists of 15 residues. Trimming pared 6 bases from V and 4 bases from J, leaving 19 bases between. Germline CDR1 and CDR2: MDHEN and SYDVKM. The CDR3 region has the DNA TGTGCCAGCAGCTTGTCCAGGGGCCGCCTTTACGAGCAGTACTTC. As protein: CASSLSRGRLYEQYF. Filled out from reference TRBV28 and TRBJ2-7, the complete variable domain reads DVKVTQSSRYLVKRTGEKVFLECVQDMDHENMFWYRQDPGLGLRLIYFSYDVKMKEKGDIPEGYSVSREKKERFSLILESASTNQTSMYLCASSLSRGRLYEQYFGPGTRLTVT.

The chain is built from TRBV2 and TRBJ2-1; D is unclear. Germline CDR1 reads SNHLY; CDR2 reads FYNNEI. Trimming cost V 1 base and J 10 bases, with 17 bases left between them. The CDR3 totals 15 residues. For the CDR3, the DNA is TGTGCCAGCAGTGAAGGTGGGCGGCCGCCGATAGAGCAGTTCTTC. It codes for CASSEGGRPPIEQFF.

The rearrangement uses TRBV10-3 and TRBJ1-5; D uncertain. CDR1 is ENHRY and CDR2 is SYGVKD in the germline V gene. This CDR3 has 13 amino acids. V gave up 3 bases and J gave up 7 bases, with 10 bases separating them. This CDR3 reads CAISDYEGQPQHF. The CDR3 DNA follows: TGTGCCATCAGTGATTATGAAGGGCAGCCCCAGCATTTT.

The chain is built from TRBV7-9 and TRBJ2-7; the D call may be TRBD1 or TRBD2 (5 bases each). V was trimmed by 7 bases and J by 3 bases, leaving 13 bases between them. The germline gives CDR1 SEHNR, CDR2 FQNEAQ (reference sequence). The CDR3 length is 13 residues. The CDR3 nucleotides are TGTGCCAGCAAGCAGGATGGGGGCTACGAGCAGTACTTC. This gives the protein CASKQDGGYEQYF.

This clone was found once. The genes are TRBV12-3 or TRBV12-4 and TRBJ1-2; D gene uncertain. The CDR3 is 13 residues long. The V gene lost 6 bases and the J gene lost 1 base, with 9 bases spanning the gap. CDR3 region: CASSWEGNYGYTF. In nucleotides, the CDR3 is TGTGCCAGCAGCTGGGAGGGTAACTATGGCTACACCTTC.